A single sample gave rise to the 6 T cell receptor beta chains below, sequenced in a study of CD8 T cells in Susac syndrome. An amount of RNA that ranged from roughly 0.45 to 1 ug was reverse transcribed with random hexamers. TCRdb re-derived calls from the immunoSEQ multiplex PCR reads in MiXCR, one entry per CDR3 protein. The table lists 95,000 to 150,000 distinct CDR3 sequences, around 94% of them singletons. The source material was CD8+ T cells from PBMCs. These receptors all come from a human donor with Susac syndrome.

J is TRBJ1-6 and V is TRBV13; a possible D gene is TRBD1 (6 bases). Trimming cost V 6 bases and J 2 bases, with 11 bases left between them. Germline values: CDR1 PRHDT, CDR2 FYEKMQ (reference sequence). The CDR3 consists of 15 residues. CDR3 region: CASRPRGAYNSPLHF. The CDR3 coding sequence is TGTGCCAGCAGGCCCAGGGGAGCCTATAATTCACCCCTCCACTTT. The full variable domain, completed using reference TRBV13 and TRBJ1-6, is AAGVIQSPRHLIKEKRETATLKCYPIPRHDTVYWYQQGPGQDPQFLISFYEKMQSDKGSIPDRFSAQQFSDYHSELNMSSLELGDSALYFCASRPRGAYNSPLHFGNGTRLTVT.

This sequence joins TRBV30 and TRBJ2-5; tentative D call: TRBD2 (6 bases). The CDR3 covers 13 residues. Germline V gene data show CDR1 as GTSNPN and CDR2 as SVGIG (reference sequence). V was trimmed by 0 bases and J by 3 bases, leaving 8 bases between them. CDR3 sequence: CAWSVGGEETQYF. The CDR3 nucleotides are TGTGCCTGGAGTGTTGGCGGGGAAGAGACCCAGTACTTC.

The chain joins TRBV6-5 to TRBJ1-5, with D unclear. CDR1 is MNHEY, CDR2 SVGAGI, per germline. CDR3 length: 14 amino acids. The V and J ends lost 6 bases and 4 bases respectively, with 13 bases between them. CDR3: CASRNTGRNQPQHF. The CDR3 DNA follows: TGTGCCAGCAGAAATACGGGGAGGAATCAGCCCCAGCATTTT.

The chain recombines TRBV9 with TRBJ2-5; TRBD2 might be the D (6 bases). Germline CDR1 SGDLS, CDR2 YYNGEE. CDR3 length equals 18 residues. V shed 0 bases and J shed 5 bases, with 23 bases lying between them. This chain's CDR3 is CASSVEDYLSLPTETQYF. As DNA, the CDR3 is TGTGCCAGCAGCGTAGAGGACTACTTATCGCTCCCGACGGAGACCCAGTACTTC.

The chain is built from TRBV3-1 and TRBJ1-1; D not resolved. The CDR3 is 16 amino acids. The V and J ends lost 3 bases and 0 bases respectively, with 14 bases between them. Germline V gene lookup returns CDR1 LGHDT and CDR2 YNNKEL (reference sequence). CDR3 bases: TGTGCCAGCAGCCACGAGGGCAGAGGCATGAACACTGAAGCTTTCTTT. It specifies CASSHEGRGMNTEAFF.

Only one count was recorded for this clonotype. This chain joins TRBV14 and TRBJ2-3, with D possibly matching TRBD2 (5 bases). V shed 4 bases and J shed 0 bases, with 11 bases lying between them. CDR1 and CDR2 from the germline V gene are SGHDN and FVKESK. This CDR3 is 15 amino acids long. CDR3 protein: CASSLGWRSTDTQYF. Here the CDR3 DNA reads TGTGCCAGCAGCCTGGGGTGGAGGAGCACAGATACGCAGTATTTT.